These 32 T cell receptor beta chains were sequenced from one sample in a study of blood T cell repertoires in COVID-19. The protocol was immunoSEQ multiplex PCR, while the TCRdb copy is restricted to in-frame clones and leaves out a portion. Of fewer than 130,000 clones in the sample, approximately 79% were seen once. Sequenced material: peripheral blood. All receptors derive from a woman older than 75 with active or convalescent COVID-19.

The chain uses TRBV7-2 and TRBJ2-3; 8 bases are a match to TRBD1. Trimming cost V 4 bases and J 5 bases; bases outside gene matches: 5. CDR1 and CDR2 from the germline V gene are SGHTA and FQGNSA. The CDR3 is made up of 14 amino acids. The CDR3 DNA sequence: TGTGCCAGCAGCTACCAGGGGGCGGAAGATACGCAGTATTTT. It translates to CASSYQGAEDTQYF.

This sequence joins TRBV15 and TRBJ1-1; D gene uncertain. The ends were cut back, 5 bases at V and 4 bases at J, with 11 bases in the middle. Germline CDR1 and CDR2: LNHNV and YYDKDF (reference sequence). The CDR3 runs 13 residues. The CDR3 nucleotides read TGTGCCACCAGCCCCCTGGAGGGCACTGAAGCTTTCTTT. Amino acids: CATSPLEGTEAFF.

The rearrangement joins TRBV12-3 or TRBV12-4 to TRBJ1-3; D is undetermined. The CDR3 sequence is 13 residues long. With 8 bases removed from V and 4 bases from J, the gap between germline ends came to 12 bases. Here the CDR3 DNA reads TGTGCCAGCCGAGTGACGGGGGGAAACACCATATATTTT. Its protein is CASRVTGGNTIYF.

This chain joins TRBV6-5 and TRBJ2-4; tentative D call: TRBD2 (6 bases). The germline CDR1 and CDR2 sequences are MNHEY and SVGAGI. Trimming left V 7 bases short and J 8 bases short, with 15 bases between. The CDR3 extends over 13 amino acids. Here the CDR3 DNA reads TGTGCCAGCACCGGGGGTCTCTGGGACATTCAGTACTTC. It translates to CASTGGLWDIQYF.

V and J are TRBV19 and TRBJ2-7; 7 bases match TRBD2. The length of the CDR3 is 14 residues. The V and J ends lost 5 bases and 2 bases, in that order; junction bases with no gene match: 6. CDR1 is LNHDA, CDR2 SQIVND, per germline (reference sequence). Here the CDR3 DNA reads TGTGCCAGTAGTTCCATAGCGGGCCCCTACGAGCAGTACTTC. This codes for CASSSIAGPYEQYF.

The genes are TRBV16 and TRBJ2-7; tentative D call: TRBD2 (5 bases). Trimming pared 4 bases from V and 3 bases from J, leaving 19 bases between. Germline V gene lookup returns CDR1 KGHSY and CDR2 FQNENV. The CDR3 runs to 16 residues. This CDR3 is CASSPLLARGFYEQYF. For the CDR3, the DNA is TGTGCCAGCAGCCCTCTGCTGGCCAGAGGGTTCTACGAGCAGTACTTC.

The chain uses TRBV19 and TRBJ1-6, with 8 bases that match TRBD1. The CDR3 totals 16 residues. V shed 3 bases, J shed 9 bases, and the junction held 10 bases outside the gene matches. Per germline, CDR1 LNHDA and CDR2 SQIVND (reference sequence). The CDR3 loop is CASSISGGGVSSPLHF. CDR3 bases: TGTGCCAGTAGTATTTCAGGGGGCGGTGTATCTTCACCCCTCCACTTT.

This clone was detected only once. The chain couples TRBV6-6 to TRBJ2-1, with 12 bases matching TRBD2. Losses at the gene ends were 5 bases for V and 0 bases for J; bases not matched to a gene: 5. Germline values: CDR1 MNHNY, CDR2 SVGAGI (reference sequence). The CDR3 is 17 amino acids. The CDR3 here is CASSPGLAGSSYNEQFF. In nucleotides, the CDR3 is TGTGCCAGCAGTCCAGGACTAGCGGGGAGCTCCTACAATGAGCAGTTCTTC.

The chain recombines TRBV19 with TRBJ2-1; 7 positions agree with TRBD2. J was trimmed by 8 bases and V by 4 bases; bases with no gene match: 5. Germline V gene data show CDR1 as LNHDA and CDR2 as SQIVND (reference sequence). The CDR3 has 13 residues. Here the CDR3 reads CASSTSGRYEQFF. DNA of the CDR3: TGTGCCAGTAGTACTAGCGGACGGTATGAGCAGTTCTTC.

The rearrangement links TRBV6-1 to TRBJ2-7; D is uncertain. The germline gives CDR1 MNHNS, CDR2 SASEGT. This CDR3 spans 12 amino acids. V was trimmed by 0 bases and J by 8 bases, leaving 8 bases between them. CDR3 region: CASSEANFKQYF. The DNA for the CDR3 is TGTGCCAGCAGTGAAGCCAATTTCAAGCAGTACTTC.

This clone was seen once. The chain employs TRBV30 and TRBJ1-1; no clear D. Germline CDR1 GTSNPN, CDR2 SVGIG (reference sequence). Trimming stripped 2 bases from V and 6 bases from J, with 19 bases between. The CDR3 spans 15 residues. The CDR3 sequence: CAWSIGEGKFAEAFF. For the CDR3, the DNA is TGTGCCTGGAGTATCGGGGAGGGTAAGTTCGCTGAAGCTTTCTTT. The entire variable domain, with the rest obtained from reference TRBV30 and TRBJ1-1, is as follows: SQTIHQWPATLVQPVGSPLSLECTVEGTSNPNLYWYRQAAGRGLQLLFYSVGIGQISSEVPQNLSASRPQDRQFILSSKKLLLSDSGFYLCAWSIGEGKFAEAFFGQGTRLTVV.

This chain joins TRBV20-1 and TRBJ2-1; TRBD1 matches at 9 bases. In germline, CDR1 is DFQATT, CDR2 SNEGSKA (reference sequence). V dropped 3 bases and J dropped 4; count of bases not matched to a gene: 4. The CDR3 runs 14 residues. The CDR3 protein is CSASPGTGYNEQFF. The CDR3 DNA follows: TGCAGTGCTAGTCCCGGGACAGGGTACAATGAGCAGTTCTTC.

CDR3 in amino acids: CASSSEPSGANVLTF. CDR3 nucleotides: TGTGCCAGCAGCTCTGAGCCCTCTGGGGCCAACGTCCTGACTTTC. V usage is TRBV5-4 and J usage is TRBJ2-6, with D unclear. The CDR3 has 15 amino acids. The V and J ends lost 3 bases and 0 bases respectively, with 7 bases between them. Germline-derived CDR1 and CDR2 are SGHNT and YYREEE (reference sequence). The full variable domain, in which reference TRBV5-4 and TRBJ2-6 provide the parts outside the CDR3, is ETGVTQSPTHLIKTRGQQVTLRCSSQSGHNTVSWYQQALGQGPQFIFQYYREEENGRGNFPPRFSGLQFPNYSSELNVNALELDDSALYLCASSSEPSGANVLTFGAGSRLTVL.

This chain links TRBV5-6 with TRBJ2-5, with 7 bases aligning to TRBD1. The CDR3 totals 14 residues. CDR1 is SGHDT, CDR2 YYEEEE, per germline. With 2 bases clipped from V and 5 bases from J, the junction kept 6 bases outside the gene matches. DNA for the CDR3: TGTGCCAGCAGCTTAGGGGGCGCGGAGGAGACCCAGTACTTC. This encodes CASSLGGAEETQYF.

The chain recombines TRBV5-1 with TRBJ1-4; D is possibly TRBD1 (5 bases). CDR1 is SGHRS and CDR2 is YFSETQ in the germline V gene. This CDR3 contains 15 residues. V dropped 0 bases and J dropped 8 bases, with 14 bases sitting between them. The CDR3 reads CASSLAPGLKEKLFF. CDR3 bases: TGCGCCAGCAGCTTGGCCCCAGGGTTAAAGGAAAAACTGTTTTTT.

The rearrangement uses TRBV19 and TRBJ1-4; TRBD1 aligns across 8 bases. The CDR3 loop spans 12 amino acids. With V trimmed by 9 bases and J by 3 bases, 0 bases remained unmatched. Germline CDR1 and CDR2: LNHDA and SQIVND (reference sequence). The CDR3 loop is CASRGPNEKLFF. For the CDR3, the DNA is TGTGCCAGCAGGGGGCCTAATGAAAAACTGTTTTTT.

This rearrangement joins TRBV24-1 to TRBJ1-2, with 7 bases identical to TRBD1. Trimming took 3 bases from V and 5 from J; bases not matched to a gene: 5. In germline, CDR1 is KGHDR, CDR2 SFDVKD. This CDR3 comprises 14 residues. The DNA of the CDR3 is TGTGCCACCAGTGATCGAGGACAGGATTATGGCTACACCTTC. Protein product: CATSDRGQDYGYTF.

This rearrangement joins TRBV18 to TRBJ2-7, with 9 bases fitting TRBD1. J gave up 3 bases and V 3 bases, and 9 bases lay outside the gene matches. Germline values: CDR1 KGHSH, CDR2 LQKENI. The CDR3 spans 16 residues. CDR3: CASSPPGQGFGYEQYF. In DNA form, the CDR3 reads TGTGCCAGCTCACCGCCGGGACAGGGCTTTGGCTACGAGCAGTACTTC.

The chain links TRBV7-2 to TRBJ2-7, with 8 bases lining up with TRBD2. Unmatched junction bases numbered 7, after V lost 0 bases and J lost 6 bases. Germline V CDR1 and CDR2: SGHTA, FQGNSA. This CDR3 spans 15 amino acids. CDR3 nucleotide sequence: TGTGCCAGCAGCTTAGCTCCAGCGGGAGCGGCCGAGCAGTACTTC. Translating it yields CASSLAPAGAAEQYF. The whole variable domain, filled in from reference TRBV7-2 and TRBJ2-7, reads GAGVSQSPSNKVTEKGKDVELRCDPISGHTALYWYRQSLGQGLEFLIYFQGNSAPDKSGLPSDRFSAERTGGSVSTLTIQRTQQEDSAVYLCASSLAPAGAAEQYFGPGTRLTVT.

This rearrangement joins TRBV7-3 to TRBJ2-1, with D maybe TRBD2 (5 bases). V lost 5 bases to trimming and J lost 3 bases, with 14 bases between them. The length of the CDR3 is 15 residues. Germline V lookup: CDR1 SGHTA, CDR2 FQGTGA. CDR3: CASSPLGGSYNEQFF. DNA of the CDR3: TGTGCCAGCAGCCCATTAGGAGGCAGCTACAATGAGCAGTTCTTC.

The rearrangement joins TRBV3-1 (or the pseudogene TRBV3-2) to TRBJ2-3; 9 nucleotides match TRBD2. Germline V CDR1 and CDR2: LGHDT, YNNKEL (reference sequence). V lost 5 bases and J lost 0; bases outside the gene matches: 6. The CDR3 totals 16 residues. The CDR3 loop is CASSSWTSVSTDTQYF. The CDR3 DNA follows: TGTGCCAGCAGCTCTTGGACTAGCGTGAGCACAGATACGCAGTATTTT.

J is TRBJ2-1 and V is TRBV12-3 or TRBV12-4, with 7 bases that match TRBD2. After removal of 4 bases from V and 9 bases from J, the junction contained 3 bases not matched to a gene. The CDR3 loop spans 12 amino acids. The DNA of the CDR3 is TGTGCCAGCAGTTCAGTAGCGGGTGAGCAGTTCTTC. Residues: CASSSVAGEQFF.

The rearrangement joins TRBV14 to TRBJ2-7; D is possibly TRBD1 (5 bases). Germline V gene lookup returns CDR1 SGHDN and CDR2 FVKESK. Trimming cost V 4 bases and J 1 base, with 8 bases left between them. The CDR3 is made up of 13 amino acids. The chain's CDR3 is CASSPRTSYEQYF. As DNA, the CDR3 is TGTGCCAGCAGCCCGAGGACATCCTACGAGCAGTACTTC.

This chain connects TRBV18 to TRBJ2-7; the match to TRBD2 covers 7 bases. V gave up 5 bases and J gave up 6 bases; unmatched junction bases: 16. There are 16 residues in the CDR3. Germline V gene data show CDR1 as KGHSH and CDR2 as LQKENI. The CDR3 reads CASSTTKESREFEQYF. The CDR3 region has the DNA TGTGCCAGCTCAACGACTAAGGAGTCGCGGGAGTTCGAGCAGTACTTC.

This clone was detected only once. The chain is built from TRBV3-1 (or the pseudogene TRBV3-2) and TRBJ1-1; D unclear. The CDR3 runs 14 residues. The V gene's germline CDR1 is LGHDT and CDR2 YNNKEL (reference sequence). Trimming shortened V by 1 base and J by 3 bases, and 9 bases separated the two germline ends. CDR3 sequence: CASSQAVVYTEAFF. The CDR3 bases are TGTGCCAGCAGCCAAGCGGTTGTCTACACTGAAGCTTTCTTT.

The chain uses TRBV5-5 and TRBJ2-1, with 7 bases matching TRBD1. The J segment lost 8 bases and the V segment lost 5 bases, leaving 7 bases of the junction unmatched. Germline values: CDR1 SGHKS, CDR2 YYEKEE (reference sequence). The CDR3 has 13 amino acids. The CDR3 DNA reads as TGTGCCAGCAGGTACAGGGGTTGGGATGAGCAGTTCTTC. Its translation: CASRYRGWDEQFF.

Notes on this clone: One junction end does not reproduce the germline sequence, and a read error may be involved. This rearrangement joins TRBV27 to TRBJ2-7; TRBD2 is a possible D gene (5 bases). The CDR3 is 14 amino acids. Looked up from germline, CDR1 is MNHEY and CDR2 is SMNVEV (reference sequence). The CDR3 region has the DNA TGTGCCAGCAATTTATCGTTTGGAGGCTACGAGCAGTACTTC. Translation gives CASNLSFGGYEQYF.

This clone has a handful of counts. The V call is TRBV7-2, the J call TRBJ1-2; D is uncertain. The CDR3 covers 14 residues. CDR1 SGHTA and CDR2 FQGNSA come from the germline V gene. V lost 5 bases and J lost 8, with 18 bases in between. The CDR3 region is CASSLTASGRGYTF. CDR3 sequence (DNA): TGTGCCAGCAGCCTAACGGCGTCGGGTCGCGGCTACACCTTC.

This clone was detected ten times or more. V is TRBV29-1 and J is TRBJ1-1; D remains unclear. From germline, CDR1 is SQVTM and CDR2 ANQGSEA. The CDR3 totals 13 residues. The ends were cut back, 6 bases at V and 0 bases at J, with 11 bases in the middle. CDR3 in DNA: TGCAGCGTAACCTACGGTGTGAACACTGAAGCTTTCTTT. Its translation is CSVTYGVNTEAFF.

The CDR3 loop is CASSWGQGVGYTF. The CDR3 DNA reads TGTGCCAGCAGTTGGGGACAGGGCGTTGGCTACACCTTC. This rearrangement joins TRBV12-3 or TRBV12-4 to TRBJ1-2, with 9 bases matching TRBD1. The V and J ends lost 4 bases and 7 bases, in that order; junction bases with no gene match: 4. This CDR3 is built from 13 residues.

This rearrangement joins TRBV6-5 to TRBJ1-1, with 10 bases identical to TRBD1. V was pared by 4 bases and J by 3 bases, with 8 bases of the junction left unmatched. The V gene's germline CDR1 is MNHEY and CDR2 SVGAGI. This CDR3 contains 16 residues. CDR3 loop: CASSSDRGRWDTEAFF. CDR3 coding DNA: TGTGCCAGCAGTTCCGACAGGGGGCGATGGGACACTGAAGCTTTCTTT.

The CDR3 bases are TGTGCCAGCAGTGGGGGACAGGGGGACTATGGCTACACCTTC. It is translated as CASSGGQGDYGYTF. The rearrangement joins TRBV28 to TRBJ1-2; 11 nucleotides agree with TRBD1. Germline V gene lookup returns CDR1 MDHEN and CDR2 SYDVKM. CDR3 length: 14 amino acids. The junction had 2 bases not matched to a gene; V was cut back by 5 bases and J by 3 bases.